The 2 T cell receptor beta chains given below trace back to one sample, sequenced in a study of OX40 agonist ivuxolimab in advanced cancers. TCRdb's table, derived via immunoSEQ multiplex PCR, lists solely in-frame clones and lacks some. The table lists over 40,000 clones, around 88% of them singletons. Material: CD4+ or CD8+ T cells sorted from blood, obtained in a trial of the OX40 agonist ivuxolimab. The receptors originated from an adult with an advanced solid tumor such as melanoma, head and neck, liver or kidney cancer.

The chain couples TRBV28 to TRBJ2-5, with TRBD2 identical over 14 bases. There are 18 residues in the CDR3. The ends lost 4 bases at V and 2 bases at J; junction bases unmatched: 9. CDR1 MDHEN and CDR2 SYDVKM come from the germline V gene. The CDR3 coding sequence is TGTGCCAGCAGTTCTGGGACTAGCGGGAGACCGACACAAGAGACCCAGTACTTC. It specifies CASSSGTSGRPTQETQYF.

V is TRBV7-2 and J is TRBJ1-2, with TRBD1 identical over 8 bases. Germline V CDR1 and CDR2: SGHTA, FQGNSA. The CDR3 extends over 14 amino acids. J lost 4 bases, V lost 2 bases, and 3 bases had no gene match. Written as DNA, the CDR3 is TGTGCCAGCAGCTTACAGGGGGCTGGCTATGGCTACACCTTC. Its translation: CASSLQGAGYGYTF.